This passage covers 29 T cell receptor beta chains from one sample sequenced in a study of cytomegalovirus exposure and HLA in healthy donors. In the PCR, 60 Vbeta and 13 Jbeta primers were used. Clones were sequenced by immunoSEQ multiplex PCR, and TCRdb holds only the in-frame ones, with some missing. Of more than 95,000 clones in the sample, 12% to 15% are singletons; the top ten hold approximately 0.8%. The sequenced material came from PBMCs. The source is a female donor in good health and CMV-seronegative.

This chain links TRBV7-9 with TRBJ2-7; no clear D gene. In germline, CDR1 is SEHNR, CDR2 FQNEAQ (reference sequence). This CDR3 has 12 amino acids. V lost 1 base, J lost 7 bases, and 8 bases lay in between. Written as DNA, the CDR3 is TGTGCCAGCAGCTTAGGATACGGGGAGCAGTACTTC. This translates into CASSLGYGEQYF.

The chain carries TRBV6-4 and TRBJ2-3; D possibly corresponds to TRBD1 (6 bases). The CDR3 runs 16 residues. Germline CDR1 MRHNA, CDR2 SNTAGT. V was pared by 0 bases and J by 2 bases, with 12 bases between. CDR3 sequence (DNA): TGTGCCAGCAGTGACTCGTCCCAGGGGCACACAGATACGCAGTATTTT. Protein product: CASSDSSQGHTDTQYF.

J is TRBJ1-2 and V is TRBV9, with 8 bases aligning to TRBD1. The J segment lost 13 bases and the V segment lost 4 bases, leaving 15 bases of the junction unmatched. The CDR3 spans 14 residues. Germline CDR1 and CDR2: SGDLS and YYNGEE. The CDR3 DNA reads as TGTGCCAGCAGCCCCCAGGCCGGACAGGGAGGTATCACCTTC. This codes for CASSPQAGQGGITF.

V and J are TRBV18 and TRBJ2-7, with TRBD2 as a possible D gene (6 bases). V was pared by 2 bases and J by 3 bases, with 14 bases between. Per the germline V gene, CDR1 is KGHSH and CDR2 is LQKENI. The CDR3 loop spans 15 amino acids. The CDR3 sequence is CASSPRREKVYEQYF. The CDR3 region has the DNA TGTGCCAGCTCACCAAGGCGGGAAAAGGTCTACGAGCAGTACTTC.

This clone has a handful of counts. The V call is TRBV4-1, the J call TRBJ1-4; no firm D call. This CDR3 is built from 17 residues. The V gene lost 1 base and the J gene lost 4 bases, with 16 bases spanning the gap. Germline V lookup: CDR1 MGHRA, CDR2 YSYEKL. Here the CDR3 reads CASSQVLSTAFNEKLFF. The DNA of the CDR3 is TGCGCCAGCAGCCAAGTTCTGTCCACAGCCTTTAATGAAAAACTGTTTTTT.

The V and J genes are TRBV27 and TRBJ2-1; no clear D. The CDR3 extends over 13 amino acids. Germline lookup yields CDR1 MNHEY and CDR2 SMNVEV (reference sequence). The V and J ends lost 3 bases and 8 bases respectively, with 11 bases between them. DNA of the CDR3: TGTGCCAGCAGTTTTGGTAGCATTGATGAGCAGTTCTTC. The encoded protein is CASSFGSIDEQFF.

This clone was observed a handful of times. The J gene is TRBJ1-2, the V gene TRBV7-9, with D possibly TRBD1 on 6 matching bases. Trimming stripped 0 bases from V and 5 bases from J, with 13 bases between. This CDR3 is built from 15 residues. CDR1 and CDR2 from the germline V gene are SEHNR and FQNEAQ (reference sequence). CDR3 loop: CASSLAGQYPYGYTF. The CDR3 DNA follows: TGTGCCAGCAGCTTAGCTGGACAGTACCCTTATGGCTACACCTTC.

This clone was seen only a few times. For the CDR3, the DNA is TGTGCCAGCAGCTTAAAAGAGGGGGCGTCAGAGACCCAGTACTTC. Translating it yields CASSLKEGASETQYF. The chain links TRBV7-2 to TRBJ2-5; 7 positions match TRBD1. CDR1 is SGHTA, CDR2 FQGNSA, per germline. The length of the CDR3 is 15 residues. The V gene end was trimmed by 2 bases and the J gene end by 4 bases; junction bases not matched to a gene: 7.

This clone occurred a few times. The V call is TRBV29-1, the J call TRBJ2-5; D perhaps matches TRBD2 (6 bases). The V end was cut by 0 bases, the J end by 5 bases, with 16 bases between. Germline-derived CDR1 and CDR2 are SQVTM and ANQGSEA. This CDR3 spans 15 amino acids. The DNA of the CDR3 is TGCAGCGTTGAAGATCTCTGGAGCGGAGGGGAGACCCAGTACTTC. Its translation is CSVEDLWSGGETQYF.

This sequence joins TRBV5-1 and TRBJ2-3, with TRBD1 matching 10 bases. CDR3 length: 15 residues. V gave up 1 base and J gave up 3 bases; unmatched junction bases: 2. Germline V gene data show CDR1 as SGHRS and CDR2 as YFSETQ. CDR3 sequence: CASSLRGQGTDTQYF. In nucleotides, the CDR3 is TGCGCCAGCAGCTTGAGGGGACAGGGGACAGATACGCAGTATTTT. The whole variable domain, remainder taken from reference TRBV5-1 and TRBJ2-3, is KAGVTQTPRYLIKTRGQQVTLSCSPISGHRSVSWYQQTPGQGLQFLFEYFSETQRNKGNFPGRFSGRQFSNSRSEMNVSTLELGDSALYLCASSLRGQGTDTQYFGPGTRLTVL.

The V gene is TRBV10-1, the J gene TRBJ2-2; D remains unclear. Per germline, CDR1 WNHNN and CDR2 SYGVQD (reference sequence). V lost 2 bases, J lost 6 bases, and 10 bases lay in between. This CDR3 is 14 amino acids long. The CDR3 DNA follows: TGCGCCAGCAGTGAGCCGACATGGGCCGGGGAGCTGTTTTTT. Its protein product is CASSEPTWAGELFF.

This clone was found a few times. This chain links TRBV30 with TRBJ2-7; no clear D gene. CDR1 is GTSNPN and CDR2 is SVGIG in the germline V gene (reference sequence). The CDR3 is 13 amino acids. V gave up 4 bases and J gave up 6 bases, with 16 bases separating them. The CDR3 region is CAWTGKVTGEQYF. CDR3 in DNA: TGTGCCTGGACAGGCAAGGTTACCGGCGAGCAGTACTTC.

This clone turned up a few times. This chain joins TRBV15 and TRBJ2-3, with 7 bases aligning to TRBD1. V was clipped by 0 bases and J by 7 bases; unmatched bases: 1. This CDR3 is built from 13 residues. Per germline, CDR1 LNHNV and CDR2 YYDKDF (reference sequence). The chain's CDR3 is CATSRETGYTQYF. In nucleotides, the CDR3 is TGTGCCACCAGCAGAGAGACAGGGTATACGCAGTATTTT.

The V and J genes are TRBV16 and TRBJ1-5, with 8 bases aligning to TRBD1. V was pared by 4 bases and J by 5 bases, with 7 bases of the junction left unmatched. This CDR3 contains 15 residues. Germline CDR1 KGHSY, CDR2 FQNENV. The CDR3 region is CASSLSGTGDQPQHF. The DNA of the CDR3 is TGTGCCAGCAGCCTATCCGGGACAGGCGATCAGCCCCAGCATTTT.

The chain carries TRBV15 and TRBJ2-5; a weak D match, TRBD1 (5 bases). The V and J ends lost 7 bases and 4 bases respectively, with 16 bases between them. This CDR3 has 14 residues. The germline CDR1 and CDR2 sequences are LNHNV and YYDKDF (reference sequence). CDR3 protein: CATKGSRVGETQYF. The CDR3 coding sequence is TGTGCCACCAAAGGAAGCAGGGTCGGAGAGACCCAGTACTTC.

This clone appeared a few times. The rearrangement joins TRBV5-6 to TRBJ1-5, with D possibly matching TRBD1 (6 bases). The V gene lost 0 bases and the J gene lost 4 bases, with 11 bases spanning the gap. The CDR3 contains 15 residues. The germline V gene encodes CDR1 SGHDT and CDR2 YYEEEE. CDR3 nucleotide sequence: TGTGCCAGCAGCTTGGTGGGGGCAGCTAATCAGCCCCAGCATTTT. This sequence encodes CASSLVGAANQPQHF. The whole variable domain, filled in from reference TRBV5-6 and TRBJ1-5, reads DAGVTQSPTHLIKTRGQQVTLRCSPKSGHDTVSWYQQALGQGPQFIFQYYEEEERQRGNFPDRFSGHQFPNYSSELNVNALLLGDSALYLCASSLVGAANQPQHFGDGTRLSIL.

This chain links TRBV7-8 with TRBJ2-7, with TRBD2 as a possible D gene (6 bases). V lost 7 bases to trimming and J lost 3 bases, with 16 bases between them. This CDR3 has 14 amino acids. Germline CDR1 SGHVS, CDR2 FQNEAQ. CDR3 sequence: CASIPRETSYEQYF. The DNA for the CDR3 is TGTGCCAGCATCCCGAGGGAGACTAGCTACGAGCAGTACTTC.

This clone has just a few counts. The chain couples TRBV13 to TRBJ2-7; weak D call: TRBD2 (5 bases). Germline CDR1 is PRHDT and CDR2 is FYEKMQ (reference sequence). The CDR3 spans 13 residues. The V gene lost 1 base and the J gene lost 5 bases, with 9 bases spanning the gap. CDR3 sequence: CASSLAGSHEQYF. CDR3 sequence (DNA): TGTGCCAGCAGCTTAGCGGGATCCCACGAGCAGTACTTC.

This chain joins TRBV6-6 and TRBJ1-5; D call uncertain. The CDR3 spans 16 residues. Germline assignment: CDR1 MNHNY and CDR2 SVGAGI (reference sequence). Trimming left V 7 bases short and J 5 bases short, with 21 bases between. In DNA form, the CDR3 reads TGTGCCAGCACCCCGTTTGGTCGGTCGTTCGATCAGCCCCAGCATTTT. It encodes CASTPFGRSFDQPQHF.

This clone was detected a few times. In nucleotides, the CDR3 is TGTGCCAGCAGGGGGCTAGCGGGAGTGGGGGAGCAGTACTTC. Protein sequence: CASRGLAGVGEQYF. This chain links TRBV6-5 with TRBJ2-7, with 10 bases fitting TRBD2. Germline CDR1 and CDR2: MNHEY and SVGAGI. The CDR3 extends over 14 amino acids. V lost 6 bases to trimming and J lost 7 bases; unmatched junction nucleotides: 9.

The V and J genes are TRBV19 and TRBJ2-5; TRBD2 matches at 7 bases. CDR1 and CDR2 from the germline V gene are LNHDA and SQIVND (reference sequence). The length of the CDR3 is 15 residues. Trimming at V came to 3 bases and at J to 0 bases, leaving 4 bases not matched to a gene. The CDR3 loop reads CASSMASGNQETQYF. CDR3 nucleotides: TGTGCCAGTAGTATGGCTAGCGGAAACCAAGAGACCCAGTACTTC.

This clone has a handful of counts. This chain connects TRBV5-1 to TRBJ1-6, with a weak D call TRBD1 (6 bases). Germline loops: CDR1 SGHRS, CDR2 YFSETQ. Deletions cut 6 bases from V and 5 bases from J, with 12 bases between. The CDR3 spans 14 residues. CDR3 region: CASTEGGNNSPLHF. Here the CDR3 DNA reads TGCGCCAGCACCGAGGGGGGGAATAATTCACCCCTCCACTTT. Based on the CDR3 plus reference TRBV5-1 and TRBJ1-6, the full variable domain is KAGVTQTPRYLIKTRGQQVTLSCSPISGHRSVSWYQQTPGQGLQFLFEYFSETQRNKGNFPGRFSGRQFSNSRSEMNVSTLELGDSALYLCASTEGGNNSPLHFGNGTRLTVT.

The chain employs TRBV4-1 and TRBJ2-5, with 8 bases lining up with TRBD1. This CDR3 spans 15 amino acids. Germline-derived CDR1 and CDR2 are MGHRA and YSYEKL. The J segment lost 3 bases and the V segment lost 4 bases, leaving 7 bases of the junction unmatched. In DNA form, the CDR3 reads TGCGCCAGCAGCCTCCTGGACAGGGCTGAAGAGACCCAGTACTTC. Translating it yields CASSLLDRAEETQYF.

The V and J genes are TRBV10-3 and TRBJ2-7; 10 positions agree with TRBD1. Germline loops: CDR1 ENHRY, CDR2 SYGVKD. This CDR3 spans 14 amino acids. With 7 bases clipped from V and 4 bases from J, the junction kept 7 bases outside the gene matches. CDR3 sequence (DNA): TGTGCCATCACTCGGGACAGGGGTTCTTACGAGCAGTACTTC. Protein sequence: CAITRDRGSYEQYF.

The V call is TRBV6-6, the J call TRBJ1-2; D call uncertain. V was trimmed by 6 bases and J by 2 bases, leaving 10 bases between them. The CDR3 length is 13 residues. Germline values: CDR1 MNHNY, CDR2 SVGAGI (reference sequence). CDR3 sequence reads: CASSHTENYGYTF. The CDR3 nucleotides read TGTGCCAGCAGCCATACAGAAAACTATGGCTACACCTTC.

The CDR3 loop is CASSLQGNTEAFF. The CDR3 DNA follows: TGTGCCAGCAGTTTACAGGGAAACACTGAAGCTTTCTTT. The rearrangement links TRBV6-5 to TRBJ1-1; D might be TRBD1 (6 bases). V was cut by 4 bases and J by 2 bases, with 8 bases left in between. This CDR3 has 13 residues. Germline assignment: CDR1 MNHEY and CDR2 SVGAGI.

This rearrangement joins TRBV28 to TRBJ2-7; D might be TRBD1 (6 bases). Per germline, CDR1 MDHEN and CDR2 SYDVKM. V dropped 2 bases and J dropped 2 bases, with 16 bases sitting between them. The length of the CDR3 is 16 residues. CDR3 region: CASSLGGAGATYEQYF. The CDR3 bases are TGTGCCAGCAGTTTAGGTGGGGCAGGGGCGACCTACGAGCAGTACTTC. The whole variable domain, remainder taken from reference TRBV28 and TRBJ2-7, is DVKVTQSSRYLVKRTGEKVFLECVQDMDHENMFWYRQDPGLGLRLIYFSYDVKMKEKGDIPEGYSVSREKKERFSLILESASTNQTSMYLCASSLGGAGATYEQYFGPGTRLTVT.

The CDR3 loop is CASSQVGVGDLIYEQYF. CDR3 nucleotides: TGTGCCAGCAGCCAAGTAGGGGTTGGGGACTTGATCTACGAGCAGTACTTC. The chain joins TRBV4-2 to TRBJ2-7, with a weak D call TRBD2 (6 bases). V was cut by 1 base and J by 3 bases, with 19 bases left in between. This CDR3 has 17 residues. Per the germline V gene, CDR1 is LGHNA and CDR2 is YNFKEQ.

This clone was found a few times. The rearrangement joins TRBV6-6 to TRBJ2-5, with TRBD2 matching over 12 bases. Germline CDR1 is MNHNY and CDR2 is SVGAGI (reference sequence). CDR3 length: 16 amino acids. With V trimmed by 7 bases and J by 4 bases, 10 bases remained unmatched. The CDR3 here is CASTQLAGGRGETQYF. In DNA form, the CDR3 reads TGTGCCAGCACACAACTAGCGGGGGGCCGAGGAGAGACCCAGTACTTC.